This T cell receptor (beta chain) came from a study of technical replicates of blood from a few donors. V lost 0 bases and J lost 0, with 11 bases in between. The CDR3 has 16 amino acids. Germline V CDR1 and CDR2: SGHAT, FQNNGV. The protocol was immunoSEQ multiplex PCR, while the TCRdb copy is restricted to in-frame clones and leaves out a portion. In the table there are about 81,000 clones, roughly 96% of which are singletons. The chain recombines TRBV11-2 with TRBJ1-2; D is uncertain. The sequenced sample consisted of T cells isolated from PBMCs. This TCR was recovered from a human donor in good health. The CDR3 sequence: CASSLDRVPSNYGYTF. The CDR3 bases are TGTGCCAGCAGCTTAGATCGGGTCCCCTCTAACTATGGCTACACCTTC.